This T cell receptor beta chain was observed in a study of monozygotic twins with inflammatory bowel disease (dated by TCRdb to about 2019). In terms of the full investigation: A total of roughly 28 monozygotic twin pairs were included in the full study, comprising nine German pairs (four IBD-concordant, five IBD-discordant) and 19 IBD-discordant Danish pairs. Each individual had, on average, about 151 000 unique TCRalpha sequences and 181 000 unique TCRbeta sequences available for analysis. The search for disease-associated traits relied mainly on comparing IBD patients with their genetically identical healthy co-twins within discordant pairs.

The CDR3 goes from the cysteine to the phenylalanine over 14 residues. Only the protein is available. The germline V gene sets CDR1 to MGHRA and CDR2 to YSYEKL. From each donor, an approximately 2.5 ml peripheral blood sample was collected into PAXgene tubes and stored at -80 degrees C. Without any T cell sorting, total RNA was extracted from whole blood using the PAXgene blood miRNA kit on an automated QIAcube. Peripheral blood from monozygotic twin pairs concordant or discordant for inflammatory bowel disease was subjected to deep TCRalpha and TCRbeta repertoire profiling with unique molecular barcoding. Smoking habits were recorded for all twin pairs, with individuals classified as current, former or never smokers. Study-wide conclusions, independent of this receptor: Fewer clonotypes were shared with other individuals by IBD patients than by healthy twins, most markedly in patients showing signs of disease activity. No difference in repertoire similarity was observed between concordant and discordant twins, possibly owing to limited statistical power. Because patients received different immunosuppressive treatments, the repertoires may have picked up extra background noise and variability between individuals. TCRbeta repertoire diversity, by inverse Simpson index, was decreased in IBD patients compared with their healthy co-twins. Different T cell subtypes could not be distinguished in the analysis. No single strong signal or clonotype linked to IBD turned up in the results, so the idea that one exists was not supported.

The library came from 5' RACE. Each TCR library was prepared from around 3,200 ng of total RNA. For each sample, cDNA synthesis with SMARTScribe reverse transcriptase was split into eight separate reactions. During cDNA synthesis, template switching was used to introduce unique molecular identifiers that contained a 6-nucleotide sample barcode. TCRalpha and TCRbeta cDNA was amplified by two nested PCRs of approximately 17 and 9 cycles, with bead purification after each PCR. Before amplification, the cDNA was treated with uracil DNA-glycosylase and purified using the QIAquick PCR purification kit. In the second PCR, Illumina TruSeq-compatible adapters and sample-specific barcodes were added. TapeStation and Qubit were used to check library quality and concentration, and 5 ng of each library was pooled. The pooled libraries were sequenced with 2 x 100 bp reads and custom sequencing primers on an Illumina HiSeq2500 single-index Rapid Run. The authors processed their data as follows. PCR and sequencing errors were corrected by UMI-based consensus assembly using MiGEC version 1.2.6. MiXCR version 2.1.1 was used for V(D)J alignment, clonotype assembly and CDR3 extraction. To normalise gene usage, clonotype sharing and MAIT/NKT TCR abundance, the analysis used the top 1000, 10 000 and 20 000 clonotypes per sample. After downsampling to 27 000 UMIs, diversity was calculated as the inverse Simpson index using the vegan R package. Statistical testing used paired Mann-Whitney U tests on the discordant twin pairs and applied Benjamini-Hochberg correction for multiple testing. TCRdb reprocessed the reads into one record per CDR3 protein sequence, lacking DNA. For this entry, the V and J calls and clone size follow TCRdb and not the study's own pipeline. This sample's table has entries for 400,000 or so distinct CDR3 sequences. The leading ten clones occupy 2.4% of the sample.

Turning to this clonotype: The target of this receptor is not known.

This TCR was sampled from a human donor with ulcerative colitis or Crohn's disease, or a healthy co-twin of an affected twin (not recorded which). The chain is assembled from TRBV4-1 and TRBJ2-7; the TCRdb call, TRBD1, lacks DNA for checking. The sample consisted of blood. This receptor carries the CDR3 CASSQGRVPYEQYF.